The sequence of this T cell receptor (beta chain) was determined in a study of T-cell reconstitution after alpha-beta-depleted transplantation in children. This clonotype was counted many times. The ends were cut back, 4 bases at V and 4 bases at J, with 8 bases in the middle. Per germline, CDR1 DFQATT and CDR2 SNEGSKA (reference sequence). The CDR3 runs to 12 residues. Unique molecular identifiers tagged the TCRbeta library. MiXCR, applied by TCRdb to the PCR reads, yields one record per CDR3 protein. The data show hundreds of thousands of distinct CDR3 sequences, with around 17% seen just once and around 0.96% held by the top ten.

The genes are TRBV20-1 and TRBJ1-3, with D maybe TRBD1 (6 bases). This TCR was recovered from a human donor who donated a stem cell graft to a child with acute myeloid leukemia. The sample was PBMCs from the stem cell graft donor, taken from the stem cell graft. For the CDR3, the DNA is TGCAGTGCTAACAGGGACGGAAACACCATATATTTT. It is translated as CSANRDGNTIYF.